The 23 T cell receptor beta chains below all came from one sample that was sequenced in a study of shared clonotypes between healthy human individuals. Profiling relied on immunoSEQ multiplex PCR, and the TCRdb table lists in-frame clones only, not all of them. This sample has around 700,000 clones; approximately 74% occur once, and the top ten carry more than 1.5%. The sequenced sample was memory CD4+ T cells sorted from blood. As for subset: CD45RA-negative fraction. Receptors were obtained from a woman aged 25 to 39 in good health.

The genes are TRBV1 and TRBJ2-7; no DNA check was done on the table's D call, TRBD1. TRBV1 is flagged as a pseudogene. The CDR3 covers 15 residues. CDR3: CTSKNPGTVFHEQYF. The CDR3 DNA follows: TGCACCAGCAAGAACCCCGGGACAGTGTTCCACGAGCAGTACTTC.

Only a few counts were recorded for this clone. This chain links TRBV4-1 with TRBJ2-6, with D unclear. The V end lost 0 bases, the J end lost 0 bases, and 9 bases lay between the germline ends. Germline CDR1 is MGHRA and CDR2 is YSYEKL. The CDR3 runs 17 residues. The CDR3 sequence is CASSQDLQSSGANVLTF. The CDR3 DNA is TGCGCCAGCAGCCAAGATTTACAGAGCTCTGGGGCCAACGTCCTGACTTTC.

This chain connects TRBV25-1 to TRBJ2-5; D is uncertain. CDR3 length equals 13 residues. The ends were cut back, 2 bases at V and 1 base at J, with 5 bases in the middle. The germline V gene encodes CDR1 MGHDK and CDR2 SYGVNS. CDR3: CASSERLQETQYF. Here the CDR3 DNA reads TGTGCCAGCAGTGAACGTCTCCAAGAGACCCAGTACTTC.

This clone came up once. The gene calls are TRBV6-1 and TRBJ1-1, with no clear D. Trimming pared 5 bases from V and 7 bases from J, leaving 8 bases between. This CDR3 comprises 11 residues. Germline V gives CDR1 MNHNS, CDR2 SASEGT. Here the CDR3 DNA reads TGTGCCAGCAGTTATCGACGTGAAGCTTTCTTT. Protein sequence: CASSYRREAFF.

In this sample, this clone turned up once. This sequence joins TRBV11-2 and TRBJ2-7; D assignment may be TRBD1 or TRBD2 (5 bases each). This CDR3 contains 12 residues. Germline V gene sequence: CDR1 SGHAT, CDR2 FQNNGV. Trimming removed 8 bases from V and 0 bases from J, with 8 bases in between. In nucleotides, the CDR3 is TGTGCCAGCTCCGGGACCTCCTACGAGCAGTACTTC. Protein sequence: CASSGTSYEQYF.

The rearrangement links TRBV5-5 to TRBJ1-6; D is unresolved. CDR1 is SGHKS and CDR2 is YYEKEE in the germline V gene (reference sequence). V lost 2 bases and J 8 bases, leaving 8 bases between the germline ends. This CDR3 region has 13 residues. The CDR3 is CASSLSWDSPLHF. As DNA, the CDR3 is TGTGCCAGCAGCTTATCTTGGGATTCACCCCTCCACTTT.

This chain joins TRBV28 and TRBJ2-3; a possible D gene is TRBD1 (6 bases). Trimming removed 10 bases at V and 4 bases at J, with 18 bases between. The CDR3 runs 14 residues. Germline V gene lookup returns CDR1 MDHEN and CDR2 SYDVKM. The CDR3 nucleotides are TGTGCCATCGGGCTTCCAGGGGCGTCAGATACGCAGTATTTT. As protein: CAIGLPGASDTQYF. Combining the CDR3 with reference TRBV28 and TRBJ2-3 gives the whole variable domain DVKVTQSSRYLVKRTGEKVFLECVQDMDHENMFWYRQDPGLGLRLIYFSYDVKMKEKGDIPEGYSVSREKKERFSLILESASTNQTSMYLCAIGLPGASDTQYFGPGTRLTVL.

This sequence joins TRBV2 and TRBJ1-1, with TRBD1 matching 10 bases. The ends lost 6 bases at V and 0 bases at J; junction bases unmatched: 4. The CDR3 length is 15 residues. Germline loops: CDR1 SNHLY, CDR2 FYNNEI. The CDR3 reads CASRTGGALNTEAFF. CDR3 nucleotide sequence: TGTGCCAGCAGGACAGGGGGCGCGTTGAACACTGAAGCTTTCTTT.

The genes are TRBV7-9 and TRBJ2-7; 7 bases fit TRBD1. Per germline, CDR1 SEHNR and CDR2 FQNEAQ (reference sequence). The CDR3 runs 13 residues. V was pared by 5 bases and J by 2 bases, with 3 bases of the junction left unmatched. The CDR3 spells CASSTGTAYEQYF. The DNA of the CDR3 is TGTGCCAGCAGCACCGGGACAGCCTACGAGCAGTACTTC.

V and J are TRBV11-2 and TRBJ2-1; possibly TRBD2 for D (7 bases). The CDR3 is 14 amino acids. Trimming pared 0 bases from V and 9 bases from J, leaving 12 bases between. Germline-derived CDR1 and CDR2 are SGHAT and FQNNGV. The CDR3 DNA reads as TGTGCCAGCAGCTTAGATGGGGGCGGGGGTGAGCAGTTCTTC. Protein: CASSLDGGGGEQFF.

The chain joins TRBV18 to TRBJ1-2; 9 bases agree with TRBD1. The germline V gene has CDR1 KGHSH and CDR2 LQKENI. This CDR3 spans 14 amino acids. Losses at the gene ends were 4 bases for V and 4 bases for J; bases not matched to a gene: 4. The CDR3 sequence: CASSRQGGAYGYTF. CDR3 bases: TGTGCCAGCTCACGACAGGGGGGGGCCTATGGCTACACCTTC.

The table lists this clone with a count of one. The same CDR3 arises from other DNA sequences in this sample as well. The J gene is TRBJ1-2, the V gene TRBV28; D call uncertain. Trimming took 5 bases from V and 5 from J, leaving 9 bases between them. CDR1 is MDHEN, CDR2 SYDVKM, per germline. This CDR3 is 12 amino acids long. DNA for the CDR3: TGTGCCAGCAGTCCCGGGAGATATGGCTACACCTTC. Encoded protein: CASSPGRYGYTF.

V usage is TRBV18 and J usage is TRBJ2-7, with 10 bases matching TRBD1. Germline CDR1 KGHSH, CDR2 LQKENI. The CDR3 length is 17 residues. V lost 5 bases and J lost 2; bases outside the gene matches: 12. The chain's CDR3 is CASSYTIPGQGPYEQYF. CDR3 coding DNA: TGTGCCAGCTCATATACTATTCCGGGACAGGGGCCCTACGAGCAGTACTTC.

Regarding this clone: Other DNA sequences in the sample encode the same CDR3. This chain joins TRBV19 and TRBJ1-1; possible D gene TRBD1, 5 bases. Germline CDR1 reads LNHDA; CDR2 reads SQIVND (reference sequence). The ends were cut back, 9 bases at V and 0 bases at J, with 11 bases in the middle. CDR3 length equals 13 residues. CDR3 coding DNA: TGTGCCAGCCAGGGAGGCATGAACACTGAAGCTTTCTTT. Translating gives CASQGGMNTEAFF. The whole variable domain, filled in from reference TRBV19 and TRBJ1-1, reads DGGITQSPKYLFRKEGQNVTLSCEQNLNHDAMYWYRQDPGQGLRLIYYSQIVNDFQKGDIAEGYSVSREKKESFPLTVTSAQKNPTAFYLCASQGGMNTEAFFGQGTRLTVV.

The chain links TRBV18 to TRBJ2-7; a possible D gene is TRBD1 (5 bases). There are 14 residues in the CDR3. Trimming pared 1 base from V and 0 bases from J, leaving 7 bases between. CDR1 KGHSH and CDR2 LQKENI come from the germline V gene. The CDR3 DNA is TGTGCCAGCTCACCACGACAGAGCTCCTACGAGCAGTACTTC. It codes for CASSPRQSSYEQYF.

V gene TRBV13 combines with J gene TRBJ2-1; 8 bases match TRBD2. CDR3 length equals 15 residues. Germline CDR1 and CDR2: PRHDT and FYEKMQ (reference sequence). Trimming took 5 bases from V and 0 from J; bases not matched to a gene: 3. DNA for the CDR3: TGTGCCAGCAGCCCAGCGGGAGTCTCCTACAATGAGCAGTTCTTC. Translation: CASSPAGVSYNEQFF. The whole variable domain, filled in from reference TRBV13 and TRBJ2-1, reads AAGVIQSPRHLIKEKRETATLKCYPIPRHDTVYWYQQGPGQDPQFLISFYEKMQSDKGSIPDRFSAQQFSDYHSELNMSSLELGDSALYFCASSPAGVSYNEQFFGPGTRLTVL.

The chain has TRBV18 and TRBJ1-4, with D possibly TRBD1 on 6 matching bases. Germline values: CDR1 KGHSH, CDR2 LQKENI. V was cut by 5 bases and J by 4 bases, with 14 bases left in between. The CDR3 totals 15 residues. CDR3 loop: CASSESGENNEKLFF. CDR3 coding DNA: TGTGCCAGCTCAGAGTCAGGGGAAAATAATGAAAAACTGTTTTTT. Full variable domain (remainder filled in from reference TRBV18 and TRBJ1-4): NAGVMQNPRHLVRRRGQEARLRCSPMKGHSHVYWYRQLPEEGLKFMVYLQKENIIDESGMPKERFSAEFPKEGPSILRIQQVVRGDSAAYFCASSESGENNEKLFFGSGTQLSVL.

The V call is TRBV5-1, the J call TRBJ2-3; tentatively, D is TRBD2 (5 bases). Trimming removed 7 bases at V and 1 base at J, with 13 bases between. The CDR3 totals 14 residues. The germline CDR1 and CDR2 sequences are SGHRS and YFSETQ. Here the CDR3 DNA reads TGCGCCAGCCGATTAGCGAGTGGCACAGATACGCAGTATTTT. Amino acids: CASRLASGTDTQYF.

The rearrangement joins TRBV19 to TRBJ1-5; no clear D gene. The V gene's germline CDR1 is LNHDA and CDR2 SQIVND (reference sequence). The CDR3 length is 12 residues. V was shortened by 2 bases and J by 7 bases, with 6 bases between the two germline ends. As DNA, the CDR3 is TGTGCCAGTAGTATAACCGGGCAGCCCCAGCATTTT. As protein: CASSITGQPQHF.

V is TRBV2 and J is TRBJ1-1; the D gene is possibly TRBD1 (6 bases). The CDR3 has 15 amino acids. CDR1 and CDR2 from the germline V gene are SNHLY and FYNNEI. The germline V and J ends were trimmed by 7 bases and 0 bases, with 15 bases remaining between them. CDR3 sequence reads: CASKHEGVLNTEAFF. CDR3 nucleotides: TGTGCCAGCAAACATGAGGGGGTCCTGAACACTGAAGCTTTCTTT.

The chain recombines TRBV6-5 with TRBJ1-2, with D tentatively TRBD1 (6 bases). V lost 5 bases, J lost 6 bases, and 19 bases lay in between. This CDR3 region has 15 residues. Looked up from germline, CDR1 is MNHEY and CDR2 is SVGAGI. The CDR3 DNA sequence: TGTGCCAGCAGTCGACAGGTGGGGGCCTTGCATGGCTACACCTTC. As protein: CASSRQVGALHGYTF.

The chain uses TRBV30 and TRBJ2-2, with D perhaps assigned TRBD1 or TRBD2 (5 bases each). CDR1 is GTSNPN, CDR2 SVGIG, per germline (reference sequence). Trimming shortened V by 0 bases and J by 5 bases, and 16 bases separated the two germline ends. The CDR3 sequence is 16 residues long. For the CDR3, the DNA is TGTGCCTGGAGTGTACCGGGGACCCCGGGGACCGGGGAGCTGTTTTTT. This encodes CAWSVPGTPGTGELFF.

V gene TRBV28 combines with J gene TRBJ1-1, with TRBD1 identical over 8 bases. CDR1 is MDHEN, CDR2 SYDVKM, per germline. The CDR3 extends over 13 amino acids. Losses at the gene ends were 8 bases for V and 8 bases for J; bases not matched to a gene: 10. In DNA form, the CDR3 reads TGTGCCAGCGGCACGGGACAGGTGACAGAAGCTTTCTTT. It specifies CASGTGQVTEAFF.